Below, 5 T cell receptor beta chains from the same sample are listed, as sequenced in a study of T-cell reconstitution after alpha-beta-depleted transplantation in children. Library preparation (for TCRbeta) was performed with unique molecular identifiers. TCRdb reprocessed the PCR reads via MiXCR and lists one record per CDR3 protein. The sample includes roughly 420,000 distinct CDR3 sequences, around 15% of them seen just once. The source was PBMCs, mostly from graft donor cells, collected 360 days after TCRalphabeta/CD19-depleted stem cell transplant. The receptors here all came from a boy in the first two years of life who had a stem cell transplant for Wiskott-Aldrich syndrome, so the T cells may come from the graft donor.

This clonotype was seen more than once but under ten times. J is TRBJ2-2 and V is TRBV12-3 or TRBV12-4; D gene unclear. The CDR3 spans 14 residues. V was clipped by 2 bases and J by 6 bases, with 10 bases between them. As DNA, the CDR3 is TGTGCCAGCAGTTTAAGGGTGGGATCCGGGGAGCTGTTTTTT. Amino acids: CASSLRVGSGELFF.

V is TRBV7-2 and J is TRBJ2-7, with D unresolved. The V gene lost 5 bases and the J gene lost 0 bases, with 14 bases spanning the gap. The CDR3 runs 15 residues. Germline values: CDR1 SGHTA, CDR2 FQGNSA. The CDR3 bases are TGTGCCAGCAGCGACGGAGACGGTAGCTCCTACGAGCAGTACTTC. Translating it yields CASSDGDGSSYEQYF. Filled out from reference TRBV7-2 and TRBJ2-7, the complete variable domain reads GAGVSQSPSNKVTEKGKDVELRCDPISGHTALYWYRQSLGQGLEFLIYFQGNSAPDKSGLPSDRFSAERTGGSVSTLTIQRTQQEDSAVYLCASSDGDGSSYEQYFGPGTRLTVT.

This sequence joins TRBV19 and TRBJ2-4, with 7 bases aligning to TRBD1. V lost 4 bases and J lost 2; bases outside the gene matches: 5. Germline V gene data show CDR1 as LNHDA and CDR2 as SQIVND (reference sequence). The CDR3 contains 15 residues. CDR3 DNA sequence: TGTGCCAGTAGTAGTCAGGGGGAGCCCAAAAACATTCAGTACTTC. It codes for CASSSQGEPKNIQYF.

This clonotype was counted only a few times. The chain uses TRBV9 and TRBJ2-3, with a weak D call TRBD1 (5 bases). This CDR3 has 15 amino acids. CDR1 is SGDLS, CDR2 YYNGEE, per germline. V shed 1 base and J shed 4 bases, with 13 bases lying between them. CDR3 loop: CASSVRQSLPDTQYF. In DNA form, the CDR3 reads TGTGCCAGCAGCGTAAGACAGTCTCTCCCAGATACGCAGTATTTT.

This clonotype was seen only a few times. V usage is TRBV5-5 and J usage is TRBJ2-1, with 10 bases identical to TRBD1. CDR1 and CDR2 (germline): SGHKS, YYEKEE (reference sequence). V shed 1 base, J shed 9 bases, and the junction held 10 bases outside the gene matches. The length of the CDR3 is 16 residues. CDR3 sequence reads: CASSLWLGQGHGEQFF. For the CDR3, the DNA is TGTGCCAGCAGCTTGTGGTTGGGACAGGGGCATGGTGAGCAGTTCTTC. Supplemented by reference TRBV5-5 and TRBJ2-1, the full variable domain reads DAGVTQSPTHLIKTRGQQVTLRCSPISGHKSVSWYQQVLGQGPQFIFQYYEKEERGRGNFPDRFSARQFPNYSSELNVNALLLGDSALYLCASSLWLGQGHGEQFFGPGTRLTVL.